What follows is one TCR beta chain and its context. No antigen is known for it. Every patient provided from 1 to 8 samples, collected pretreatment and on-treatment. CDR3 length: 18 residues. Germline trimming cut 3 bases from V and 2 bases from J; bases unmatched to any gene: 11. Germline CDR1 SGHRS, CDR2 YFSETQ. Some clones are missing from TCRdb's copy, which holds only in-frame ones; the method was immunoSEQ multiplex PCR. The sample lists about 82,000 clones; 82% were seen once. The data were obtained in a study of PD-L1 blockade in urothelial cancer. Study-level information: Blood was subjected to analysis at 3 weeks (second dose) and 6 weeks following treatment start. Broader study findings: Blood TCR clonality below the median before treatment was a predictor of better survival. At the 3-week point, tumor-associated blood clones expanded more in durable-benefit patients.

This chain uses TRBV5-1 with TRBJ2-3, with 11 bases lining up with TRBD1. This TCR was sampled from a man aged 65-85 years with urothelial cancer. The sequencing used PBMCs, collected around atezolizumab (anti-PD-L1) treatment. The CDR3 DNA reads TGCGCCAGCAGCTCCGGGACAGGGGGTGCGGGACTCACAGATACGCAGTATTTT. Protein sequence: CASSSGTGGAGLTDTQYF. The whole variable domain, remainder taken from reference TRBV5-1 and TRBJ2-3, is KAGVTQTPRYLIKTRGQQVTLSCSPISGHRSVSWYQQTPGQGLQFLFEYFSETQRNKGNFPGRFSGRQFSNSRSEMNVSTLELGDSALYLCASSSGTGGAGLTDTQYFGPGTRLTVL.